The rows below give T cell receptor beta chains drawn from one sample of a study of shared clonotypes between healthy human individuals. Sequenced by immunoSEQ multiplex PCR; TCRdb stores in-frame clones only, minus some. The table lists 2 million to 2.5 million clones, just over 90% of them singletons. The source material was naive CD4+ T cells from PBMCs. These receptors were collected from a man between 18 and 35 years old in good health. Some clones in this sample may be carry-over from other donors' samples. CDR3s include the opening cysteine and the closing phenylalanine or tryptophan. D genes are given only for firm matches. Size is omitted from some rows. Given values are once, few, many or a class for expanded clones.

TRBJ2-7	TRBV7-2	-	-	TGTGCCAGCAGCCCCCGACAGGCCTCCTACGAGCAGTACTTC	CASSPRQASYEQYF
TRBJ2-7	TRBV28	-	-	TGTGCCAGCAGTTTAGGCAGGCTCTCCTACGAGCAGTACTTC	CASSLGRLSYEQYF
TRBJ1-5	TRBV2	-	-	TGTGCCAGTAGAACCCGGGGAGAGCAGCCCCAGCATTTT	CASRTRGEQPQHF
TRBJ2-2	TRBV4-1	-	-	TGCGCCAGCAGCCAAGATGGCGGAATCTCGCTACTTACCGGGGAGCTGTTTTTT	CASSQDGGISLLTGELFF
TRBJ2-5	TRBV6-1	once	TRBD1	TGTGCCAGCAGTGAAGCGAGAGGGGGCCGGGAGACCCAGTACTTC	CASSEARGGRETQYF
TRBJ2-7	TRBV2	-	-	TGTGCCAGCAGTCCCCAGGGTTACGAGCAGTACTTC	CASSPQGYEQYF
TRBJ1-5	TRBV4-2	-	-	TGTGCCAGCAGCCAAGATGTGAATGGGGCAGAGTATAGCAATCAGCCCCAGCATTTT	CASSQDVNGAEYSNQPQHF
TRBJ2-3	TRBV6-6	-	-	TGTGCCAGCAGTTACCCGGGGACAACAATCACAGATACGCAGTATTTT	CASSYPGTTITDTQYF
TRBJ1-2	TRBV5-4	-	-	TGTGCCAGCAGCTCCTTCGGGGGGACCCCCTATGGCTACACCTTC	CASSSFGGTPYGYTF
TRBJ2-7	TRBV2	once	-	TGTGCCAGCAGGGAGACTAGGGTTTACGAGCAGTACTTC	CASRETRVYEQYF
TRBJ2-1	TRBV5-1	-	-	TGCGCCAGCAGCTTTTTGGCGGGAGCTAACGAGGGGGATGAGCAGTTCTTC	CASSFLAGANEGDEQFF
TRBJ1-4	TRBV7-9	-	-	TGTGCCAGCAGCTACCCACATGAAAAACTGTTTTTT	CASSYPHEKLFF
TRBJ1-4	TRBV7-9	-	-	TGTGCCAGCAGCGCCCCTGCCCCGGCTAAGCCTGAAAAACTGTTTTTT	CASSAPAPAKPEKLFF
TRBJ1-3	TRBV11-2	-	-	TGTGCCAGCAGCTTGCCCGGTGTAGGGCAGCACAGAAACACCATATATTTT	CASSLPGVGQHRNTIYF
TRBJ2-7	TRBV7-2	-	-	TGTGCCAGCAGCTTACAGGTGGGGCTGGACGAGCAGTACTTC	CASSLQVGLDEQYF
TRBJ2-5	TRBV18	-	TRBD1	TGTGCCAGCTCACGATTACAGGGGGATGTAGAGACCCAGTACTTC	CASSRLQGDVETQYF
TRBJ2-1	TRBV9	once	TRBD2	TGTGCCAGCAGCGCTCCCGGGAGCGGGAGGGCCGGTAATGAGCAGTTCTTC	CASSAPGSGRAGNEQFF
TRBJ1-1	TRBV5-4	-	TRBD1	TGTGCCAGCAGCTTGGCCAGGGGGCCGGGCACTGAAGCTTTCTTT	CASSLARGPGTEAFF
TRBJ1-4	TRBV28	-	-	TGTGCCAGCAGTTTCCGGACAGAGATTAATGAAAAACTGTTTTTT	CASSFRTEINEKLFF
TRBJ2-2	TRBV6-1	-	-	TGTGCCAGCAGTGAAGCCCCAAGGACTGAGACGATGGCTGTGGAGCTGTTTTTT	CASSEAPRTETMAVELFF
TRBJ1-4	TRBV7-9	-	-	TGTGCCAGCAGCCAAATAGTCGAAAAACTGTTTTTT	CASSQIVEKLFF
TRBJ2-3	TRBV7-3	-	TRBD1	TGTGCCAGCAGCTTACTGGGACAGGGGTCAGATACGCAGTATTTT	CASSLLGQGSDTQYF
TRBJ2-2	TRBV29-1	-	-	TGCAGCGCGACAGTGGTTTCTATGGCCGGGGAGCTGTTTTTT	CSATVVSMAGELFF
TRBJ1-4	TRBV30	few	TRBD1	TGTGCCTGGAGAGCCCCAGGGGGAAGTGAAAAACTGTTTTTT	CAWRAPGGSEKLFF
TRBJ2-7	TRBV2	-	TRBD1	TGTGCCAGCAGACCCGACAGGGTGGAGCAGTACTTC	CASRPDRVEQYF
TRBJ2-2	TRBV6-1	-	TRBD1	TGTGCCAGCAGTGTTTGGCACAGGGGTGCCGGGGAGCTGTTTTTT	CASSVWHRGAGELFF
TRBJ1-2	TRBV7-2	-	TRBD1	TGTGCCAGCAGCCCCGTAGGACAGGGCCTCTATGGCTACACCTTC	CASSPVGQGLYGYTF